This T cell receptor beta chain was recovered during a study of cytomegalovirus exposure and HLA in healthy donors. Broader study findings: Sequencing artifact likely explains a cluster of highly shared sequence variants. Productive rates of about 87% or about 30% were seen for most TCR beta V segments in an earlier analysis. Accounts indicate the classifier identified cytomegalovirus status with strong specificity and sensitivity.

Trimming removed 4 bases from V and 7 bases from J, with 7 bases in between. Germline CDR1 and CDR2: KGHSH and LQKENI. CDR3 length: 11 residues. A word on this clone: Its antigen remains unidentified.

It was with 60 Vbeta and 13 Jbeta primers that the PCR ran. The data were produced by immunoSEQ multiplex PCR, yet TCRdb's version contains in-frame clones alone and is incomplete. The sample lists some 180,000 clones; around 80% were seen once. This TCR came from a girl between 5 and 17 years old in good health and CMV-seropositive. Input material: PBMCs. The genes are TRBV18 and TRBJ1-1; no clear D gene. Written as DNA, the CDR3 is TGTGCCAGCTCACTGGACTTTGAAGCTTTCTTT. This gives the protein CASSLDFEAFF.